The next 12 T cell receptor beta chains were all read from a single sample in a study of T cell responses to AZD1222 COVID-19 vaccine. Profiling relied on immunoSEQ multiplex PCR, and the TCRdb table lists in-frame clones only, not all of them. The sample holds around 84,000 clones; 86% are singletons and the top ten take roughly 8.7%. This specimen was peripheral blood, taken on day 0 of AZD1222 vaccination. The receptors were sampled from an adult in good health.

The chain employs TRBV7-2 and TRBJ2-3; TRBD2 might be the D (5 bases). The germline V gene encodes CDR1 SGHTA and CDR2 FQGNSA. The CDR3 sequence is 18 residues long. Trimming took 0 bases from V and 1 from J, leaving 17 bases between them. The CDR3 reads CASSLAQLEGGGTDTQYF. The CDR3 DNA reads TGTGCCAGCAGCTTAGCTCAACTAGAAGGAGGCGGCACAGATACGCAGTATTTT. The full variable domain, its missing parts supplied by reference TRBV7-2 and TRBJ2-3, is GAGVSQSPSNKVTEKGKDVELRCDPISGHTALYWYRQSLGQGLEFLIYFQGNSAPDKSGLPSDRFSAERTGGSVSTLTIQRTQQEDSAVYLCASSLAQLEGGGTDTQYFGPGTRLTVL.

The chain has TRBV5-1 and TRBJ2-5, with D maybe TRBD2 (5 bases). CDR1 and CDR2 (germline): SGHRS, YFSETQ. The CDR3 is made up of 14 amino acids. V was trimmed by 0 bases and J by 5 bases, leaving 11 bases between them. The CDR3, as DNA: TGCGCCAGCAGCTTGGATGCGGGTGGTGAGACCCAGTACTTC. This encodes CASSLDAGGETQYF.

The chain joins TRBV6-2 or TRBV6-3 to TRBJ2-3, with TRBD2 identical over 8 bases. Germline assignment: CDR1 MNHEY and CDR2 SVGEGT. The CDR3 contains 17 residues. Unmatched junction bases numbered 10, after V lost 2 bases and J lost 3 bases. This CDR3 reads CASSYGGSGMGTDTQYF. In DNA form, the CDR3 reads TGTGCCAGCAGTTACGGTGGTAGCGGGATGGGAACAGATACGCAGTATTTT.

This rearrangement joins TRBV4-2 to TRBJ2-6; the D is unclear. The V gene lost 1 base and the J gene lost 2 bases, with 3 bases spanning the gap. This CDR3 contains 14 residues. Germline V gives CDR1 LGHNA, CDR2 YNFKEQ. As DNA, the CDR3 is TGTGCCAGCAGCCAAGGGGCTGGGGCCAACGTCCTGACTTTC. It yields the protein CASSQGAGANVLTF.

A single count supports this clone. The chain joins TRBV5-1 to TRBJ1-1; weak D call: TRBD1 (6 bases). Looked up from germline, CDR1 is SGHRS and CDR2 is YFSETQ. This CDR3 region has 15 residues. Trimming pared 3 bases from V and 1 base from J, leaving 13 bases between. CDR3 nucleotide sequence: TGCGCCAGCAGCTCCTTTGGGACAAAGAACACTGAAGCTTTCTTT. Protein sequence: CASSSFGTKNTEAFF. Based on the CDR3 plus reference TRBV5-1 and TRBJ1-1, the full variable domain is KAGVTQTPRYLIKTRGQQVTLSCSPISGHRSVSWYQQTPGQGLQFLFEYFSETQRNKGNFPGRFSGRQFSNSRSEMNVSTLELGDSALYLCASSSFGTKNTEAFFGQGTRLTVV.

The rearrangement links TRBV3-1 (or the pseudogene TRBV3-2) to TRBJ1-2; TRBD1 aligns across 9 bases. Looked up from germline, CDR1 is LGHDT and CDR2 is YNNKEL (reference sequence). The J segment lost 4 bases and the V segment lost 3 bases, leaving 6 bases of the junction unmatched. CDR3 length equals 15 residues. The CDR3 here is CASSHGTGSTYGYTF. CDR3 nucleotides: TGTGCCAGCAGCCATGGGACAGGGTCCACCTATGGCTACACCTTC.

This rearrangement joins TRBV29-1 to TRBJ1-1; possible D gene TRBD1, 5 bases. Trimming removed 5 bases at V and 7 bases at J, with 20 bases between. The CDR3 consists of 14 residues. Germline V gene lookup returns CDR1 SQVTM and CDR2 ANQGSEA. CDR3 loop: CSVNSVWGVGEAFF. The CDR3 region has the DNA TGCAGCGTTAATTCCGTTTGGGGGGTAGGTGAAGCTTTCTTT.

The rearrangement joins TRBV3-1 (or the pseudogene TRBV3-2) to TRBJ1-6; D remains ambiguous. Germline V lookup: CDR1 LGHDT, CDR2 YNNKEL (reference sequence). Trimming removed 1 base at V and 7 bases at J, with 14 bases between. The CDR3 is 16 residues long. CDR3 residues: CASSQGTQLLNSPLHF. The CDR3 bases are TGTGCCAGCAGCCAAGGCACACAGCTACTCAATTCACCCCTCCACTTT.

V and J are TRBV28 and TRBJ1-5; perhaps TRBD1 as D (6 bases). Trimming took 6 bases from V and 2 from J, leaving 26 bases between them. CDR1 is MDHEN and CDR2 is SYDVKM in the germline V gene. The CDR3 length is 19 residues. Here the CDR3 reads CASRNRAGWELYGNQPQHF. The CDR3 DNA is TGTGCCAGCAGAAACAGGGCAGGATGGGAACTTTACGGCAATCAGCCCCAGCATTTT.

The CDR3 region has the DNA TGTGCCAGCAGTTTAGGACAGCCTAGCAATGAGCAGTTCTTC. This translates into CASSLGQPSNEQFF. The chain joins TRBV27 to TRBJ2-1; TRBD1 might be the D (6 bases). In germline, CDR1 is MNHEY, CDR2 SMNVEV (reference sequence). The V and J ends lost 2 bases and 6 bases respectively, with 11 bases between them. This CDR3 is 14 amino acids long.

The chain links TRBV9 to TRBJ2-7; D might be TRBD1 (6 bases). The germline gives CDR1 SGDLS, CDR2 YYNGEE. This CDR3 region has 14 residues. Trimming cost V 0 bases and J 3 bases, with 10 bases left between them. The CDR3 DNA is TGTGCCAGCAGCGTAGGGGACACCCTCTACGAGCAGTACTTC. This sequence encodes CASSVGDTLYEQYF.

The chain is built from TRBV9 and TRBJ2-1, with D perhaps matching TRBD2 (6 bases). V lost 0 bases to trimming and J lost 6 bases, with 13 bases between them. This CDR3 has 15 amino acids. Per the germline V gene, CDR1 is SGDLS and CDR2 is YYNGEE. CDR3 region: CASSVDGGMGNEQFF. The CDR3 bases are TGTGCCAGCAGCGTAGATGGCGGGATGGGCAATGAGCAGTTCTTC.